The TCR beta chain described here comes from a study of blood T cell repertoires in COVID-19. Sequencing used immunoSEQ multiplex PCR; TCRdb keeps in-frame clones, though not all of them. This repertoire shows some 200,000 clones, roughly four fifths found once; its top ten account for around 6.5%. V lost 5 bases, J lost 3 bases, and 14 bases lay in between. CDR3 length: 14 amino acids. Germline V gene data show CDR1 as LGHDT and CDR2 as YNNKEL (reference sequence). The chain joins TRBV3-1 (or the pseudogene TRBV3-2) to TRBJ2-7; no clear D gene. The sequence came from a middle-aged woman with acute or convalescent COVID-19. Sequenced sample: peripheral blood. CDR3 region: CASSSRAIFYEQYF. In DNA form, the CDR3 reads TGTGCCAGCAGCTCCCGCGCCATCTTCTACGAGCAGTACTTC.